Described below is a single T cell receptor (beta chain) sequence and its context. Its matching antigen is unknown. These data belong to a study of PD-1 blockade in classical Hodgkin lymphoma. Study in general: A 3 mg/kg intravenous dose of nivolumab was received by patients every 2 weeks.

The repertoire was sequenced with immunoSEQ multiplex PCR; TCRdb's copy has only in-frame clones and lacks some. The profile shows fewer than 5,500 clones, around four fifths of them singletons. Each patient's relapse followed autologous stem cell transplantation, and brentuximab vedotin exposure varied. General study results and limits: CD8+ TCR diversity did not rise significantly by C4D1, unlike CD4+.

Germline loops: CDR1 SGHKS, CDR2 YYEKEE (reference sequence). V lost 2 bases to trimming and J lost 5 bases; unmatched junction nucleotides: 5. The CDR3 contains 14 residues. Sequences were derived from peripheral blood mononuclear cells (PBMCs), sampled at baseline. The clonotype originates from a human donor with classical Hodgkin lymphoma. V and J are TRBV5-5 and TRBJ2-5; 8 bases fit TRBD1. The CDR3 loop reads CASSLTDRAETQYF. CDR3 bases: TGTGCCAGCAGCTTAACGGACAGGGCGGAGACCCAGTACTTC. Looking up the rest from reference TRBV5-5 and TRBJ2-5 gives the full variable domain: DAGVTQSPTHLIKTRGQQVTLRCSPISGHKSVSWYQQVLGQGPQFIFQYYEKEERGRGNFPDRFSARQFPNYSSELNVNALLLGDSALYLCASSLTDRAETQYFGPGTRLLVL.